Below, 24 T cell receptor beta chains from the same sample are listed, as sequenced in a study of blood T cell repertoires in COVID-19 (dated by TCRdb to the early 2020s). The library relied on the immunoSEQ multiplex PCR assay. Held by TCRdb, this immuneACCESS table contains in-frame sequences only and omits some clones. Under half of the omission traces to an unresolved V gene where checked; the cause of the rest is unknown. The sample table holds about 230,000 clones, of which approximately 84% were seen once. The ten largest clones take up about 0.93% of the sample. Sequencing was performed on peripheral blood. These receptors were obtained from a man aged 35 to 55 with acute or convalescent COVID-19.

V and J are TRBV2 and TRBJ2-1; D remains ambiguous. The V end was cut by 3 bases, the J end by 4 bases, with 4 bases between. This CDR3 comprises 12 residues. Germline loops: CDR1 SNHLY, CDR2 FYNNEI. The CDR3 region has the DNA TGTGCCAGCAGTGACACTTACAATGAGCAGTTCTTC. Amino acids: CASSDTYNEQFF.

This clone was counted a few times. This chain joins TRBV2 and TRBJ1-2; tentative D call: TRBD1 (5 bases). The CDR3 runs 15 residues. Germline V gene sequence: CDR1 SNHLY, CDR2 FYNNEI. The V end lost 6 bases, the J end lost 0 bases, and 14 bases lay between the germline ends. CDR3 residues: CASSREAGPNYGYTF. The CDR3 nucleotides are TGTGCCAGCAGCAGGGAGGCAGGGCCTAACTATGGCTACACCTTC. Using reference TRBV2 and TRBJ1-2 for the parts outside the CDR3, the full variable domain is EPEVTQTPSHQVTQMGQEVILRCVPISNHLYFYWYRQILGQKVEFLVSFYNNEISEKSEIFDDQFSVERPDGSNFTLKIRSTKLEDSAMYFCASSREAGPNYGYTFGSGTRLTVV.

The chain has TRBV2 and TRBJ1-6, with D possibly matching TRBD1 (6 bases). The germline V gene has CDR1 SNHLY and CDR2 FYNNEI. V was trimmed by 8 bases and J by 7 bases, leaving 18 bases between them. This CDR3 is built from 15 residues. The CDR3 region has the DNA TGTGCCAGCCAAACTCAGAGGGGGATCAATTCACCCCTCCACTTT. It translates to CASQTQRGINSPLHF. The variable domain in full, with the rest retrieved from reference TRBV2 and TRBJ1-6, is EPEVTQTPSHQVTQMGQEVILRCVPISNHLYFYWYRQILGQKVEFLVSFYNNEISEKSEIFDDQFSVERPDGSNFTLKIRSTKLEDSAMYFCASQTQRGINSPLHFGNGTRLTVT.

This clone occurred once. This rearrangement joins TRBV25-1 to TRBJ1-1; the D is unclear. V dropped 1 base and J dropped 0 bases, with 3 bases sitting between them. The V gene's germline CDR1 is MGHDK and CDR2 SYGVNS. The CDR3 runs 13 residues. As DNA, the CDR3 is TGTGCCAGCAGTGAATTAGTGAACACTGAAGCTTTCTTT. It specifies CASSELVNTEAFF.

This chain uses TRBV11-2 with TRBJ1-2, with 8 nucleotides matching TRBD1. Trimming took 5 bases from V and 5 from J; bases not matched to a gene: 10. Germline assignment: CDR1 SGHAT and CDR2 FQNNGV. The CDR3 is made up of 15 amino acids. The CDR3 region is CASSVTRDRPYGYTF. The CDR3 DNA sequence: TGTGCCAGCAGCGTAACCCGGGACAGGCCGTATGGCTACACCTTC.

This chain links TRBV28 with TRBJ2-7; 8 nucleotides align to TRBD2. Germline CDR1 reads MDHEN; CDR2 reads SYDVKM. The CDR3 runs 13 residues. The ends lost 5 bases at V and 2 bases at J; junction bases unmatched: 2. This CDR3 is CASSAGLAYEQYF. The CDR3 DNA reads as TGTGCCAGCAGTGCGGGACTAGCCTACGAGCAGTACTTC.

The chain couples TRBV5-1 to TRBJ2-3; 15 nucleotides align to TRBD2. This CDR3 region has 19 residues. The V segment lost 2 bases and the J segment 2 bases; nucleotides outside the gene matches: 9. Germline loops: CDR1 SGHRS, CDR2 YFSETQ. The chain's CDR3 is CASSFLGTSGGPYTDTQYF. Written as DNA, the CDR3 is TGCGCCAGCAGCTTCCTTGGGACTAGCGGGGGGCCCTACACAGATACGCAGTATTTT.

The V call is TRBV7-9, the J call TRBJ2-7, with 8 bases fitting TRBD1. This CDR3 has 15 residues. The V segment lost 6 bases and the J segment 0 bases; nucleotides outside the gene matches: 7. Looked up from germline, CDR1 is SEHNR and CDR2 is FQNEAQ (reference sequence). The CDR3 nucleotides are TGTGCCAGCAGACCGCCGGGACAGGACTCCTACGAGCAGTACTTC. It codes for CASRPPGQDSYEQYF.

V is TRBV9 and J is TRBJ1-6; 7 nucleotides align to TRBD1. The junction had 6 bases not matched to a gene; V was cut back by 3 bases and J by 0 bases. Germline CDR1 reads SGDLS; CDR2 reads YYNGEE. The CDR3 length is 17 residues. CDR3 sequence (DNA): TGTGCCAGCAGCGCGGAGGACAGGAGCTCCTATAATTCACCCCTCCACTTT. Protein sequence: CASSAEDRSSYNSPLHF.

V gene TRBV19 combines with J gene TRBJ2-7; weak D call: TRBD1 (6 bases). V lost 4 bases to trimming and J lost 7 bases, with 11 bases between them. The germline gives CDR1 LNHDA, CDR2 SQIVND (reference sequence). The CDR3 spans 12 residues. The CDR3 spells CASSTGEREQYF. CDR3 coding DNA: TGTGCCAGTAGTACAGGGGAGCGAGAGCAGTACTTC.

The rearrangement joins TRBV7-2 to TRBJ2-4; D gene ambiguous. The CDR3 loop spans 14 amino acids. Germline V gene sequence: CDR1 SGHTA, CDR2 FQGNSA. The germline V and J ends were trimmed by 2 bases and 0 bases, with 5 bases remaining between them. DNA of the CDR3: TGTGCCAGCAGCTTATCCCGAGCCAAAAACATTCAGTACTTC. This codes for CASSLSRAKNIQYF.

The chain combines TRBV19 with TRBJ2-2, with 13 bases matching TRBD2. Germline loops: CDR1 LNHDA, CDR2 SQIVND (reference sequence). The CDR3 is 19 residues long. The ends lost 5 bases at V and 6 bases at J; junction bases unmatched: 15. The CDR3 nucleotides read TGTGCCAGTAGTCCACGGACTAGCGGGGGCACCCTGGGTTCCGGGGAGCTGTTTTTT. Encoded protein: CASSPRTSGGTLGSGELFF.

This chain links TRBV3-1 (or the pseudogene TRBV3-2) with TRBJ1-3; possibly TRBD1 for D (5 bases). Trimming took 3 bases from V and 1 from J, leaving 7 bases between them. The germline V gene encodes CDR1 LGHDT and CDR2 YNNKEL (reference sequence). The CDR3 spans 14 residues. The chain's CDR3 is CASSHGTSGNTIYF. The CDR3, as DNA: TGTGCCAGCAGCCATGGGACTTCTGGAAACACCATATATTTT.

This chain connects TRBV6-6 to TRBJ1-4; 8 positions match TRBD1. The V gene end was trimmed by 0 bases and the J gene end by 5 bases; junction bases not matched to a gene: 5. Per germline, CDR1 MNHNY and CDR2 SVGAGI (reference sequence). This CDR3 is 16 amino acids long. CDR3 sequence (DNA): TGTGCCAGCAGTTACTCGCGGGCAGGGGGCAATGAAAAACTGTTTTTT. Translated: CASSYSRAGGNEKLFF.

The V gene is TRBV6-5, the J gene TRBJ1-2, with 7 bases aligning to TRBD1. CDR3 size: 13 residues. V trimming: 5 bases; J trimming: 8 bases; junction bases outside the gene matches: 8. CDR1 is MNHEY, CDR2 SVGAGI, per germline. The CDR3 here is CASSIKGARGYTF. The CDR3 coding sequence is TGTGCCAGCAGTATAAAGGGGGCCAGGGGCTACACCTTC.

The rearrangement links TRBV18 to TRBJ1-4; TRBD1 aligns across 7 bases. The CDR3 extends over 15 amino acids. The ends lost 6 bases at V and 8 bases at J; junction bases unmatched: 12. Germline V CDR1 and CDR2: KGHSH, LQKENI. DNA for the CDR3: TGTGCCAGCTCCCAACAGGGGCGAGGGTCCGAAAAACTGTTTTTT. Translation: CASSQQGRGSEKLFF.

The chain is built from TRBV2 and TRBJ1-4; 8 bases are shared with TRBD1. Germline V gene sequence: CDR1 SNHLY, CDR2 FYNNEI. V was pared by 6 bases and J by 7 bases, with 7 bases of the junction left unmatched. CDR3 length equals 14 residues. The CDR3 DNA reads as TGTGCCAGCAGGTTGACAGGGGCAAGTGAAAAACTGTTTTTT. This encodes CASRLTGASEKLFF.

This chain uses TRBV13 with TRBJ2-7; tentative D call: TRBD1 (6 bases). V lost 4 bases to trimming and J lost 7 bases, with 14 bases between them. This CDR3 is 13 amino acids long. Germline assignment: CDR1 PRHDT and CDR2 FYEKMQ (reference sequence). The CDR3 sequence: CASSWGNREEQYF. CDR3 DNA: TGTGCCAGCAGCTGGGGGAACAGGGAAGAGCAGTACTTC.

The V call is TRBV2, the J call TRBJ2-7, with TRBD1 matching over 8 bases. Germline V gene data show CDR1 as SNHLY and CDR2 as FYNNEI. The V and J ends lost 6 bases and 7 bases, in that order; junction bases with no gene match: 11. This CDR3 contains 14 residues. In DNA form, the CDR3 reads TGTGCCAGCAGATTAGAACAGGGGGTGGGGGAGCAGTACTTC. Residues: CASRLEQGVGEQYF.

This clone was seen a handful of times. The V and J genes are TRBV5-1 and TRBJ1-2, with 9 positions matching TRBD1. Per germline, CDR1 SGHRS and CDR2 YFSETQ. The length of the CDR3 is 14 residues. V shed 9 bases and J 8 bases; nucleotides not matched to a gene: 14. The CDR3 protein is CATRPGQGVGGYTF. The CDR3 region has the DNA TGCGCCACCCGTCCGGGACAGGGAGTAGGAGGCTACACCTTC.

The rearrangement joins TRBV6-2 or TRBV6-3 to TRBJ2-7; perhaps TRBD2 as D (5 bases). The germline gives CDR1 MNHEY, CDR2 SVGEGT. The CDR3 sequence is 15 residues long. Between the trimmed V and J ends, which lost 4 bases and 0 bases, there was a span of 13 bases. CDR3 protein: CASSLTGYSSYEQYF. The DNA for the CDR3 is TGTGCCAGCAGTTTGACGGGATATAGCTCCTACGAGCAGTACTTC.

This chain connects TRBV28 to TRBJ2-3; 9 bases are a match to TRBD1. Germline lookup yields CDR1 MDHEN and CDR2 SYDVKM. The CDR3 length is 17 residues. V shed 3 bases and J 4 bases; nucleotides not matched to a gene: 11. CDR3 bases: TGTGCCAGCAGTTTTTCCCCGCCGGGACAGGGCCCAGATACGCAGTATTTT. Translating gives CASSFSPPGQGPDTQYF.

The chain carries TRBV19 and TRBJ2-5; possibly TRBD1 for D (6 bases). V lost 7 bases to trimming and J lost 3 bases, with 12 bases between them. The CDR3 consists of 13 residues. The germline V gene has CDR1 LNHDA and CDR2 SQIVND (reference sequence). This CDR3 is CASNPGDKETQYF. In nucleotides, the CDR3 is TGTGCCAGTAATCCAGGGGATAAAGAGACCCAGTACTTC. The entire variable domain, with the rest obtained from reference TRBV19 and TRBJ2-5, is as follows: DGGITQSPKYLFRKEGQNVTLSCEQNLNHDAMYWYRQDPGQGLRLIYYSQIVNDFQKGDIAEGYSVSREKKESFPLTVTSAQKNPTAFYLCASNPGDKETQYFGPGTRLLVL.

The chain carries TRBV12-5 and TRBJ2-7, with 10 bases fitting TRBD2. Trimming cost V 2 bases and J 5 bases; bases outside gene matches: 6. The V gene's germline CDR1 is LGHNT and CDR2 FRNRAP. This CDR3 region has 15 residues. The CDR3 nucleotides read TGTGCTAGTGGTTTGAGCGGGGGGGGCCTAGACGAGCAGTACTTC. Translated: CASGLSGGGLDEQYF.